The 13 T cell receptor beta chains in this list originate from one sample, sequenced in a study of blood T cell repertoires in COVID-19. Sequenced by immunoSEQ multiplex PCR; TCRdb stores in-frame clones only, minus some. The table shows 300,000 to 400,000 clones, with over 75% occurring only once. The specimen sequenced was PBMCs or T cells enriched from blood (not recorded which). These receptors were collected from a woman under 40 with acute COVID-19.

This rearrangement joins TRBV4-2 to TRBJ1-4, with D unclear. The CDR3 runs 16 residues. The V end lost 1 base, the J end lost 4 bases, and 13 bases lay between the germline ends. Germline loops: CDR1 LGHNA, CDR2 YNFKEQ. The CDR3 here is CASSQVSAGGNEKLFF. The CDR3 DNA sequence: TGTGCCAGCAGCCAAGTGTCGGCGGGTGGTAATGAAAAACTGTTTTTT.

J is TRBJ1-2 and V is TRBV12-3 or TRBV12-4; 8 positions match TRBD1. This CDR3 spans 13 amino acids. With 7 bases clipped from V and 2 bases from J, the junction kept 3 bases outside the gene matches. The CDR3 region has the DNA TGTGCCAGCACCTCAGGGGGCAACTATGGCTACACCTTC. Its protein product is CASTSGGNYGYTF.

The V and J genes are TRBV29-1 and TRBJ1-4, with D perhaps TRBD1 (5 bases). V was cut by 7 bases and J by 0 bases, with 18 bases left in between. The CDR3 consists of 16 residues. Germline assignment: CDR1 SQVTM and CDR2 ANQGSEA. In DNA, the CDR3 is TGCAGCGCCTCCGTCAGGGTCCGGGCAACTAATGAAAAACTGTTTTTT. Residues: CSASVRVRATNEKLFF. Looking up the rest from reference TRBV29-1 and TRBJ1-4 gives the full variable domain: SAVISQKPSRDICQRGTSLTIQCQVDSQVTMMFWYRQQPGQSLTLIATANQGSEATYESGFVIDKFPISRPNLTFSTLTVSNMSPEDSSIYLCSASVRVRATNEKLFFGSGTQLSVL.

The chain recombines TRBV3-1 (or the pseudogene TRBV3-2) with TRBJ1-1; 7 bases agree with TRBD1. CDR1 is LGHDT, CDR2 YNNKEL, per germline (reference sequence). The CDR3 spans 14 residues. V lost 5 bases, J lost 2 bases, and 5 bases stayed unmatched. The DNA for the CDR3 is TGTGCCAGCAGCAACAGGGGCGATAACACTGAAGCTTTCTTT. Its protein product is CASSNRGDNTEAFF.

Here the CDR3 DNA reads TGTGCCAGCAGCTTGGATCCGGGTTCGAACACTGAAGCTTTCTTT. This encodes CASSLDPGSNTEAFF. This chain links TRBV5-4 with TRBJ1-1; D call uncertain. V lost 0 bases and J lost 1, with 10 bases in between. Germline V CDR1 and CDR2: SGHNT, YYREEE (reference sequence). CDR3 length: 15 residues.

This chain joins TRBV12-3 or TRBV12-4 and TRBJ1-5; tentatively, D is TRBD1 (6 bases). V lost 5 bases and J lost 9, with 11 bases in between. This CDR3 comprises 12 residues. The CDR3 loop reads CASSKQGRPQHF. CDR3 nucleotides: TGTGCCAGCAGTAAACAGGGTAGGCCCCAGCATTTT.

DNA for the CDR3: TGTGCCAGCAGCTCTGCCGGGGTAGTAGGTGGCTACACCTTC. It is translated as CASSSAGVVGGYTF. This chain links TRBV7-2 with TRBJ1-2; D not certain. This CDR3 region has 14 residues. Trimming left V 4 bases short and J 7 bases short, with 16 bases between. Germline-derived CDR1 and CDR2 are SGHTA and FQGNSA.

The gene calls are TRBV19 and TRBJ2-7; D perhaps matches TRBD2 (5 bases). Trimming cost V 5 bases and J 2 bases, with 10 bases left between them. Germline CDR1 and CDR2: LNHDA and SQIVND (reference sequence). This CDR3 is built from 13 residues. The CDR3 loop reads CASSRNGAYEQYF. Written as DNA, the CDR3 is TGTGCCAGTAGTCGTAACGGGGCCTACGAGCAGTACTTC. The full variable domain, with the rest looked up from reference TRBV19 and TRBJ2-7, is DGGITQSPKYLFRKEGQNVTLSCEQNLNHDAMYWYRQDPGQGLRLIYYSQIVNDFQKGDIAEGYSVSREKKESFPLTVTSAQKNPTAFYLCASSRNGAYEQYFGPGTRLTVT.

In its sample, this clone was seen once. The CDR3 protein is CASSFFGAGGNQPQHF. CDR3 nucleotide sequence: TGTGCCAGCAGTTTTTTTGGGGCAGGGGGCAATCAGCCCCAGCATTTT. The V gene is TRBV27, the J gene TRBJ1-5; D possibly corresponds to TRBD1 (6 bases). CDR1 is MNHEY, CDR2 SMNVEV, per germline (reference sequence). The V gene lost 3 bases and the J gene lost 2 bases, with 14 bases spanning the gap. This CDR3 comprises 16 residues.

V and J are TRBV19 and TRBJ1-5; D call uncertain. CDR3 length: 12 residues. V was clipped by 3 bases and J by 9 bases, with 9 bases between them. CDR1 and CDR2 (germline): LNHDA, SQIVND (reference sequence). The CDR3 DNA follows: TGTGCCAGTAGTATGAATCACTCGCCCCAGCATTTT. This encodes CASSMNHSPQHF.

J is TRBJ1-3 and V is TRBV29-1; TRBD1 might be the D (5 bases). From germline, CDR1 is SQVTM and CDR2 ANQGSEA. This CDR3 has 14 residues. V shed 7 bases and J shed 3 bases, with 16 bases lying between them. The CDR3 loop reads CSALGAGLGNTIYF. DNA of the CDR3: TGCAGCGCCCTCGGTGCGGGGCTTGGAAACACCATATATTTT. Combining the CDR3 with reference TRBV29-1 and TRBJ1-3 gives the whole variable domain SAVISQKPSRDICQRGTSLTIQCQVDSQVTMMFWYRQQPGQSLTLIATANQGSEATYESGFVIDKFPISRPNLTFSTLTVSNMSPEDSSIYLCSALGAGLGNTIYFGEGSWLTVV.

This rearrangement joins TRBV2 to TRBJ2-7; 9 bases fit TRBD1. The V gene's germline CDR1 is SNHLY and CDR2 FYNNEI. The trim removed 5 bases at V and 1 base at J, leaving 9 bases unmatched. The CDR3 consists of 16 residues. CDR3 in amino acids: CASSFATGTGSYEQYF. Written as DNA, the CDR3 is TGTGCCAGCAGTTTTGCAACCGGGACAGGGTCCTACGAGCAGTACTTC.

This clone was seen only a few times. The V gene is TRBV6-5, the J gene TRBJ2-1; D might be TRBD2 (5 bases). The V gene lost 0 bases and the J gene lost 7 bases, with 10 bases spanning the gap. Germline V gene sequence: CDR1 MNHEY, CDR2 SVGAGI. CDR3 length: 14 amino acids. In DNA form, the CDR3 reads TGTGCCAGCAGTTACTCTTCGGGGTTGAATGAGCAGTTCTTC. It specifies CASSYSSGLNEQFF.